This TCR beta chain was captured in a study of T-cell memory formation after mild COVID-19. General study findings and limits: A balance of CD4 and CD8 characterized clones contracting day 15 to 85, whereas later expanders leaned CD4+. A second wave of clones peaked on day 37, and their SARS-CoV-2 specificity went unconfirmed. Among CD4+ contracting clones, most were CM and EM, and CD8+ ones EMRA.

5'RACE primed at constant segments yielded TCR alpha and TCR beta cDNA libraries bearing sample barcodes and UMIs. TCRdb passed the 5' RACE reads through MiXCR, listing each CDR3 protein once. This sample has 250,000 or so distinct CDR3 sequences, with more than 15% found just once. This clonotype was seen at least ten times. Its specificity is not known. Per germline, CDR1 DFQATT and CDR2 SNEGSKA (reference sequence). Trimming removed 5 bases at V and 7 bases at J, with 6 bases between. The CDR3 loop spans 11 amino acids. The receptor's source is a man between 18 and 35 years old who had mild COVID-19 (a few samples of this study predate the infection). Cell type and time point are not known. Sequencing was done on a sample of PBMCs or a T cell subset sorted from them (not recorded which). The chain couples TRBV20-1 to TRBJ1-6; no clear D. The CDR3 DNA follows: TGCAGTGCTGGCCGCAATTCACCCCTCCACTTT. Translation gives CSAGRNSPLHF.